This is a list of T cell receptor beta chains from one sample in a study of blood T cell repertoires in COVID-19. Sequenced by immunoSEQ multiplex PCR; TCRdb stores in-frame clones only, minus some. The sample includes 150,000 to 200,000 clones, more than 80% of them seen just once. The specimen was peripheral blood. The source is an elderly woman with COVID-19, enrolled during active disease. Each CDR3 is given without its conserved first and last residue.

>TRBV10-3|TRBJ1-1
AISESREAF
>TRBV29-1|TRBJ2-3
SVSEAGAQTDTQY
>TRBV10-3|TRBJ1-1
AITQGAGNTEAF
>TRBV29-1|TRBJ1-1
SVEDRSRGNTEAF
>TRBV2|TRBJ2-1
ASNLYTGGANNEQF
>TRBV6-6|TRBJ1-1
ASSLTGNTEAF
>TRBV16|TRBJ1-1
ASSRANPGQQNTEAF
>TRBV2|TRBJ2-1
ASRVSGRAGDEQF
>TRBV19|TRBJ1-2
ASSSGTPILYGYT
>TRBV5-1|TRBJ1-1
ASSLEPDRVSTEAF
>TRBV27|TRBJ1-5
ASSLFAGDNQPQH
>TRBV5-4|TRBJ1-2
ASSNRDTTHYGYT
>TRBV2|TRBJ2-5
ASSERSSGYRETQY
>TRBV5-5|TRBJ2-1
ASSSPGLAGGAPYNEQF
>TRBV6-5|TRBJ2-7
ASSYRDKGPYEQY
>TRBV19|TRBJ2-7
ASSIFGTGSYEQY
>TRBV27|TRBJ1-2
ASSTLPGQGAKGYT
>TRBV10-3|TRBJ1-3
AISDRMGLGAGNTIY
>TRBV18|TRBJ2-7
ASSPAGISGIYEQY
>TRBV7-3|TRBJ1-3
ASSLTGALSGNTIY
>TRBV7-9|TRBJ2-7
ASSPVLSYEQY
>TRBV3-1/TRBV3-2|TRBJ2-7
ASSRQSYEQY
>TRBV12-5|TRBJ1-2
ASGVRGGGYT
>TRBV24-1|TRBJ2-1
ATSTSGSYNEQF
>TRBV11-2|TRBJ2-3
ASSVLALAGLTDTQY
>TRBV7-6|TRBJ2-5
ASSKGGETQY
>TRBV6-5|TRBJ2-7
ASSYYRGYEQY
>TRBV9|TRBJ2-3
ASSPGTGGFTDTQY
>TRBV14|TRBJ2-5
ASSQVAGVQY
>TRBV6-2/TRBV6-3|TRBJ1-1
ASSYETGMNTEAF
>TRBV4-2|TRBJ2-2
ASSQGGREGVGELF
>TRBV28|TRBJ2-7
ASSFSYQRLTGSYEQY
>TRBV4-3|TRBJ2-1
ASSQAPGAYNEQF
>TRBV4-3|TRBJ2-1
ASSQDALANEQF
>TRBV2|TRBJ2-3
ASSVEGDTQY
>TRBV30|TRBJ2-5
AWSVYRTSGGSQETQY
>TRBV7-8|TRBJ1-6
ASTWGGDGYSPLH
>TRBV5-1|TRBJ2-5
ASSLDVAGLETQY
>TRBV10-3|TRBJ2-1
ATGRQGAQEQF
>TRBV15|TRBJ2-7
ATSRDRESYEQY
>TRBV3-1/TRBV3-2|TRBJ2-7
ASSLWTGTYEQY
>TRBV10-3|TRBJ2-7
AISETIWTGSNEQY
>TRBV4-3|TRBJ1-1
ASSPGGTEAF
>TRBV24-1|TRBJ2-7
ATSARTSGKYEQY
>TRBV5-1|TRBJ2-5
ASSLSGDETQY